This T cell receptor (beta chain) is from a study of blood T cells in healthy people across ages (dated by TCRdb to the mid-2010s). Notes on the research overall: Template switching captured roughly one uniquely barcoded TCR beta cDNA molecule per two T cells in model experiments. To track age-related changes in TCR beta repertoire diversity, the study relied on deep sequencing normalized with unique cDNA molecular identifiers. Donors were grouped into four age groups: young (average about 15 years), middle-aged (39), aged (62) and long-lived (approximately 75). To avoid experimental bias, donors of different ages were randomly spread across the sequencing lanes. For two donors (one aged 18 to 29 and one aged 80 or older), the study analyzed two additional independent replicas of 1 million unique cDNA reads from the same blood draw. The study at large found these results: A strong correlation was found between observed TCR beta diversity and the percentage of naive T cells measured by flow cytometry. Estimates of total diversity based on one million sequenced T cells were considered lower bounds and underestimates. Conclusive comparison of naive and antigen-experienced compartments was prevented by the profiling of bulk unsorted PBMCs. As age increased, observed TCR beta diversity per million T cells dropped in a roughly linear way, and a significant reduction was already evident by age around 41. Because the CMV infection status of the donors was unknown, age-related changes in expanded clonotypes may potentially have been confounded. Compared with the aged group, the long-lived group had more naive CD4+ T cells, fewer expanded clones and increased TCR diversity, suggesting age selection.

The protocol used for the library was 5' RACE. The sequencer was an Illumina HiSeq 2500. The second PCR ran for about 6 to 12 cycles and used a J-beta primer mix along with a sample-barcoded 5' primer. Each TCR beta cDNA molecule received a unique molecular identifier from a template-switch 5' adaptor carrying 12 random nucleotides. Each sample yielded at least 2.5 million CDR3-containing paired-end reads. First-strand cDNA synthesis was performed from all RNA using the Mint cDNA synthesis kit, with priming by a TRBC-specific oligonucleotide. All cDNA was treated with uracil-DNA glycosylase and then went through a first 18-cycle PCR with the universal primers M1SS and BC2_uni_R. In the original analysis: Each sample was normalized by randomly selecting 1 million high-quality reads, each carrying a distinct molecular identifier. Reads sharing molecular identifiers were discarded rather than binned into consensus sequences. MiTCR, set to a Q25 quality threshold and the strictest error-elimination algorithm, was used for CDR3 identification, clonotype clustering and error correction. A nonparametric unseen species model using Euler transformation provided a lower-bound estimate of total TCR beta diversity. In TCRdb, the public reads were trimmed at Q25 with fastp and aligned with MiXCR, with productive beta chains retained. A single entry per CDR3 protein holds the most common genes and DNA from its merged rows. The V and J calls shown here were made by TCRdb, not taken from the authors' results. For this sample the table gives some 320,000 distinct CDR3 sequences, of which 25% to 30% were detected only once. The biggest ten clones account for over 25% of the sample.

Regarding this clonotype: Its specific antigen is unknown. The record has no base qualities; no much larger clone is one base away.

Systemically healthy Caucasian individuals from Russia, roughly 40 in total and aged about 6 to 95 years, were included as donors. Around 9.9 milliliters of peripheral blood were collected from each donor into EDTA-treated Vacutainer tubes. Ficoll-Paque density-gradient centrifugation was used to isolate PBMCs, with at least 6.5 million per sample. Total RNA, at least 5 micrograms per sample, was extracted from PBMCs with Trizol reagent. For every donor, an aliquot of PBMCs went through flow cytometry to measure the percentages of naive CD45RAhigh/CD27high T cells. The specimen sequenced was blood. The source of this sequence is a woman in her 70s in good health.

The base sequence is TGTGCCAGCTCACCAGGGCGGGCACAAGAGACCCAGTACTTC. Translated, it gives CASSPGRAQETQYF. The chain is encoded by TRBV18 joined to TRBJ2-5; TRBD2 is perhaps the D gene, given 5 matching bases. V and J lose 2 bases and 2 bases, and a span of 9 bases separates them. The CDR3 spans 14 residues, from the cysteine through the phenylalanine. CDR3 DNA only is kept here, 42 bases in frame from base 1. Sequences KGHSH (CDR1) and LQKENI (CDR2) are obtained from the germline V gene.